This TCR beta chain was recorded in a study of blood T cells in healthy people across ages. Study-level results: Age brought a roughly linear fall in TCR beta diversity measured per million T cells.

This CDR3 has 15 amino acids. V shed 2 bases, J shed 3 bases, and the junction held 9 bases outside the gene matches. From germline, CDR1 is GTSNPN and CDR2 SVGIG (reference sequence). This clonotype was recorded once. Its antigen is undetermined. With a J-beta primer mix and a sample-barcoded 5' primer, a second PCR ran 7 to 11 cycles. TCRdb fed the 5' RACE reads into MiXCR, producing one record per CDR3 protein. The data show more than 1.4 million distinct CDR3 sequences, with roughly 45% seen just once and approximately 7.9% held by the top ten. PBMCs were isolated at a quantity of at least 6.5 million per sample.

The receptor was isolated from a woman between 18 and 29 years old in good health. The sample taken for sequencing was blood. This chain joins TRBV30 and TRBJ2-7, with 8 bases aligning to TRBD1. In DNA form, the CDR3 reads TGTGCCTGGAGTTTAACAGGGGGAACGATCTACGAGCAGTACTTC. Its translation is CAWSLTGGTIYEQYF.